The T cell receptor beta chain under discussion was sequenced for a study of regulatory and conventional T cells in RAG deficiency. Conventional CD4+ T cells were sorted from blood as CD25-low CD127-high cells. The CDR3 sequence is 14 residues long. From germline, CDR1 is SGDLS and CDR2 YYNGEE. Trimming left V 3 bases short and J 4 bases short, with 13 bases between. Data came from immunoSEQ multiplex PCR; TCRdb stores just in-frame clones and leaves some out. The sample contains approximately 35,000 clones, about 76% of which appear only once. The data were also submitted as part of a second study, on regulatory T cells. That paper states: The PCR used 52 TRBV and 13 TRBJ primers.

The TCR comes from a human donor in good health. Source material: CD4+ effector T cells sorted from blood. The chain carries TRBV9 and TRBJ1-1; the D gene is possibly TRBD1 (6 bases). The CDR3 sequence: CASSATRGATEAFF. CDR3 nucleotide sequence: TGTGCCAGCAGCGCGACCCGGGGGGCCACTGAAGCTTTCTTT.